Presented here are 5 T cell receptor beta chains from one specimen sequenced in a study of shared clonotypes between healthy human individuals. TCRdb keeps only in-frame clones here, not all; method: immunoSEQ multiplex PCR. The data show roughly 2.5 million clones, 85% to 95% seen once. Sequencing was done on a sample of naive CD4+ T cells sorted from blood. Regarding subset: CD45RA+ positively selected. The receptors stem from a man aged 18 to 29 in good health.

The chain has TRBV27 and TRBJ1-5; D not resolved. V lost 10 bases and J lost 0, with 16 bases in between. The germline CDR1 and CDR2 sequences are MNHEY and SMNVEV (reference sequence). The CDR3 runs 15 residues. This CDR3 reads CATQSGVYSNQPQHF. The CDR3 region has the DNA TGTGCCACCCAAAGTGGAGTTTATAGCAATCAGCCCCAGCATTTT.

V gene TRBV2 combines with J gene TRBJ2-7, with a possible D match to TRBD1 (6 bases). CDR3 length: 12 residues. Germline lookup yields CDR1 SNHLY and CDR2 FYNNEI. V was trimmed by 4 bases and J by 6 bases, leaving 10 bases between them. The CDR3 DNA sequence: TGTGCCAGCAGTGTACAGGGTGGCGAGCAGTACTTC. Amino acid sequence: CASSVQGGEQYF.

The CDR3 DNA follows: TGTGCCAGCAGCGTAGCGTGGCGGGATACGCAGTATTTT. This codes for CASSVAWRDTQYF. The chain combines TRBV9 with TRBJ2-3, with no clear D. The germline V and J ends were trimmed by 0 bases and 6 bases, with 8 bases remaining between them. This CDR3 has 13 residues. Germline CDR1 reads SGDLS; CDR2 reads YYNGEE.

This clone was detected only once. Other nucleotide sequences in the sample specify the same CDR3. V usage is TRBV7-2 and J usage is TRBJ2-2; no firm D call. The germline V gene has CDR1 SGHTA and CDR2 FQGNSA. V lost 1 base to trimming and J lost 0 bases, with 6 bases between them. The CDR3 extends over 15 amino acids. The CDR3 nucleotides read TGTGCCAGCAGCTTAGTGGCGGCGAACACCGGGGAGCTGTTTTTT. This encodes CASSLVAANTGELFF.

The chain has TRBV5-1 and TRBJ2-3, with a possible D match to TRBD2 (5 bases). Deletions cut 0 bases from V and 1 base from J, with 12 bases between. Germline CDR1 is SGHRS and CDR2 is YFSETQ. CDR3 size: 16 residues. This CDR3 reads CASSLVFDSGTDTQYF. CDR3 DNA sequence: TGCGCCAGCAGCTTGGTGTTTGATAGCGGCACAGATACGCAGTATTTT.